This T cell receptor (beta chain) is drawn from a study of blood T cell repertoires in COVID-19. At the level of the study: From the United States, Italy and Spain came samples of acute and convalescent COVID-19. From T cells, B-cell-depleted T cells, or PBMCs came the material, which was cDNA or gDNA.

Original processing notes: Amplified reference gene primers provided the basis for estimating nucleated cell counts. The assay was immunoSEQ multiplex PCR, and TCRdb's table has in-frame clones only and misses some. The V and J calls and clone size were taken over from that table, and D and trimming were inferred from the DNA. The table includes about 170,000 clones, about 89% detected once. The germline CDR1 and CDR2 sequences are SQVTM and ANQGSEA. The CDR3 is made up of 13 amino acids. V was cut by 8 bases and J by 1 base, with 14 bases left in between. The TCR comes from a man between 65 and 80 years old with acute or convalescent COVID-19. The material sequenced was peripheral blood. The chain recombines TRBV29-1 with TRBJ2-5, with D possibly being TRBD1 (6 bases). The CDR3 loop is CSTSQGTQETQYF. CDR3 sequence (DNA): TGCAGCACCAGCCAGGGGACCCAAGAGACCCAGTACTTC.